This T cell receptor beta chain was recorded in a study of shared clonotypes between healthy human individuals. Study as a whole: Donors, aged 18 to 49, were two women and a few men. Study-wide findings and caveats: Lower generation probabilities were found for non-shared clonotypes than for those shared by all four donors. The genetic and exposure-history diversity represented was limited by few donors.

Notes on this clone: Its antigen is undetermined. This same CDR3 is encoded by further DNA sequences in the sample.

Several immunoSEQ plates received, in even portions, the genomic DNA of each subset. The data were produced by immunoSEQ multiplex PCR, yet TCRdb's version contains in-frame clones alone and is incomplete. The sample has 2.3 million or so clones; over 85% are singletons. This TCR was sampled from a man between 18 and 35 years old in good health. Some clones in this sample may be carry-over from other donors' samples. The material sequenced was naive CD4+ T cells from PBMCs. Subset here: CD45RA+ positively selected.

The CDR3 here is CASSLEDTQYF. The CDR3 DNA sequence: TGCGCCAGCAGCTTAGAAGATACGCAGTATTTT. This rearrangement joins TRBV5-1 to TRBJ2-3; D is undetermined. Germline loops: CDR1 SGHRS, CDR2 YFSETQ. This CDR3 region has 11 residues. The ends were cut back, 2 bases at V and 5 bases at J, with 3 bases in the middle.